The 17 T cell receptor beta chains listed next were all sequenced from one sample in a study of cytomegalovirus exposure and HLA in healthy donors. Some clones are missing from TCRdb's copy, which holds only in-frame ones; the method was immunoSEQ multiplex PCR. The profile covers some 110,000 clones, with 85% to 90% appearing a single time and under 4.5% taken by the ten largest. Sequenced: PBMCs. All receptors derive from a woman aged 18-30 years in good health and CMV-seropositive.

This clone was observed a single time. The CDR3 region has the DNA TGCAGCGGTGAGACAGGGAAGACCCAGTACTTC. It encodes CSGETGKTQYF. V is TRBV29-1 and J is TRBJ2-5; the match to TRBD1 covers 7 bases. Germline V gene data show CDR1 as SQVTM and CDR2 as ANQGSEA. There are 11 residues in the CDR3. The junction had 5 bases not matched to a gene; V was cut back by 7 bases and J by 6 bases. The full variable domain, in which reference TRBV29-1 and TRBJ2-5 provide the parts outside the CDR3, is SAVISQKPSRDICQRGTSLTIQCQVDSQVTMMFWYRQQPGQSLTLIATANQGSEATYESGFVIDKFPISRPNLTFSTLTVSNMSPEDSSIYLCSGETGKTQYFGPGTRLLVL.

V and J are TRBV11-2 and TRBJ1-4; 10 bases line up with TRBD1. The CDR3 has 14 amino acids. J was trimmed by 6 bases and V by 5 bases; bases with no gene match: 3. The germline CDR1 and CDR2 sequences are SGHAT and FQNNGV. CDR3 protein: CASSLGTGDEKLFF. The CDR3, as DNA: TGTGCCAGCAGCCTCGGGACAGGGGATGAAAAACTGTTTTTT.

This clone was seen more than once but under ten times. This chain connects TRBV5-1 to TRBJ2-3; the match to TRBD1 covers 9 bases. CDR3 length: 17 residues. With 0 bases clipped from V and 4 bases from J, the junction kept 9 bases outside the gene matches. Germline V CDR1 and CDR2: SGHRS, YFSETQ. Written as DNA, the CDR3 is TGCGCCAGCAGCTTGGTTTTAGGAAGACAGGGGGCAGATACGCAGTATTTT. It yields the protein CASSLVLGRQGADTQYF.

CDR3 protein: CASSDITGGNEQFF. CDR3 DNA: TGTGCCAGCAGTGACATTACGGGAGGCAATGAGCAGTTCTTC. The chain is built from TRBV6-4 and TRBJ2-1, with 7 positions matching TRBD2. The CDR3 runs 14 residues. Germline V gene data show CDR1 as MRHNA and CDR2 as SNTAGT. The trim removed 2 bases at V and 6 bases at J, leaving 4 bases unmatched.

The chain employs TRBV7-9 and TRBJ2-1, with 11 bases matching TRBD1. The CDR3 spans 14 residues. Germline V lookup: CDR1 SEHNR, CDR2 FQNEAQ (reference sequence). V shed 1 base and J 12 bases; nucleotides not matched to a gene: 5. The CDR3 sequence: CASSLGTGGVGQFF. CDR3 bases: TGTGCCAGCAGCTTAGGGACAGGGGGCGTGGGGCAGTTCTTC.

The chain joins TRBV19 to TRBJ1-2; D is perhaps TRBD1 (6 bases). V lost 9 bases to trimming and J lost 5 bases, with 19 bases between them. From germline, CDR1 is LNHDA and CDR2 SQIVND (reference sequence). The CDR3 totals 14 residues. CDR3 sequence: CASHSPPTGYGYTF. DNA of the CDR3: TGTGCCAGCCACTCCCCCCCCACAGGGTATGGCTACACCTTC.

This clone was seen a single time. The J gene is TRBJ2-6, the V gene TRBV19; D is undetermined. Germline V lookup: CDR1 LNHDA, CDR2 SQIVND (reference sequence). The V gene lost 8 bases and the J gene lost 1 base, with 9 bases spanning the gap. The CDR3 length is 14 residues. The CDR3, as DNA: TGTGCCAGTCGTAAACAGTCTGGGGCCAACGTCCTGACTTTC. This translates into CASRKQSGANVLTF.

V usage is TRBV28 and J usage is TRBJ2-1; no clear D. The length of the CDR3 is 13 residues. Trimming stripped 8 bases from V and 9 bases from J, with 17 bases between. Per the germline V gene, CDR1 is MDHEN and CDR2 is SYDVKM. CDR3 amino acids: CASRHRVYGEQFF. For the CDR3, the DNA is TGTGCCAGCCGCCATCGGGTTTACGGTGAGCAGTTCTTC.

The chain couples TRBV5-6 to TRBJ1-1; tentatively, D is TRBD1 (5 bases). Germline-derived CDR1 and CDR2 are SGHDT and YYEEEE. Trimming removed 3 bases from V and 2 bases from J, with 11 bases in between. The CDR3 is 14 residues long. Here the CDR3 DNA reads TGTGCCAGCAGCTCCTACGGGGGTAACACTGAAGCTTTCTTT. Translated: CASSSYGGNTEAFF.

This clone is a singleton in its sample. V is TRBV2 and J is TRBJ1-3, with 10 bases fitting TRBD1. The J segment lost 3 bases and the V segment lost 6 bases, leaving 5 bases of the junction unmatched. Per the germline V gene, CDR1 is SNHLY and CDR2 is FYNNEI. The CDR3 covers 15 residues. The CDR3, as DNA: TGTGCCAGCAGGGGGGACAGGGGTTTTGGAAACACCATATATTTT. As protein: CASRGDRGFGNTIYF.

The gene calls are TRBV7-9 and TRBJ2-1; TRBD1 might be the D (5 bases). Per germline, CDR1 SEHNR and CDR2 FQNEAQ (reference sequence). This CDR3 contains 14 residues. The V gene lost 3 bases and the J gene lost 8 bases, with 14 bases spanning the gap. The CDR3 loop reads CASSLAGIRDEQFF. Written as DNA, the CDR3 is TGTGCCAGCAGCTTGGCAGGGATTAGGGATGAGCAGTTCTTC.

The chain uses TRBV13 and TRBJ1-2, with a weak D call TRBD1 (6 bases). The length of the CDR3 is 17 residues. Germline-derived CDR1 and CDR2 are PRHDT and FYEKMQ (reference sequence). Between the trimmed V and J ends, which lost 4 bases and 3 bases, there was a span of 21 bases. The CDR3 sequence is CASSSRGHHGVDYGYTF. The CDR3 DNA reads TGTGCCAGCAGCTCCCGGGGACATCACGGTGTCGACTATGGCTACACCTTC.

The chain links TRBV12-5 to TRBJ2-5, with D possibly matching TRBD2 (5 bases). Trimming pared 1 base from V and 2 bases from J, leaving 17 bases between. CDR3 length: 17 amino acids. CDR1 is LGHNT, CDR2 FRNRAP, per germline. The CDR3 DNA follows: TGTGCTAGTGGTTTGGGGCAGATCATGAGGGTACAAGAGACCCAGTACTTC. Protein: CASGLGQIMRVQETQYF.

The chain carries TRBV27 and TRBJ1-2, with D unresolved. CDR1 and CDR2 from the germline V gene are MNHEY and SMNVEV (reference sequence). The CDR3 runs 13 residues. V shed 3 bases and J shed 7 bases, with 12 bases lying between them. The CDR3 DNA sequence: TGTGCCAGCAGTTTTGAGGGAGGACGTGGCTACACCTTC. It encodes CASSFEGGRGYTF.

The rearrangement links TRBV5-1 to TRBJ2-1; 10 bases agree with TRBD2. The CDR3 has 16 residues. V lost 4 bases to trimming and J lost 7 bases; unmatched junction nucleotides: 11. CDR1 is SGHRS, CDR2 YFSETQ, per germline. The chain's CDR3 is CASSAVQREGINEQFF. In DNA, the CDR3 is TGCGCCAGCAGCGCGGTCCAGCGGGAGGGCATTAATGAGCAGTTCTTC.

The chain carries TRBV11-3 and TRBJ2-7; TRBD1 matches 8 bases. CDR1 SGHNT and CDR2 YENEEA come from the germline V gene. V dropped 5 bases and J dropped 3; count of bases not matched to a gene: 6. The CDR3 has 14 amino acids. The CDR3 sequence: CASSGRQGNYEQYF. CDR3 nucleotide sequence: TGTGCCAGCAGCGGGCGACAGGGGAACTACGAGCAGTACTTC.

J is TRBJ2-6 and V is TRBV28; D is unresolved. The CDR3 contains 13 residues. Germline V gene lookup returns CDR1 MDHEN and CDR2 SYDVKM. The V and J ends lost 11 bases and 0 bases respectively, with 8 bases between them. CDR3 protein: CAGRSSGANVLTF. The CDR3, as DNA: TGTGCCGGCCGGAGCTCTGGGGCCAACGTCCTGACTTTC.